The entry that follows covers one TCR beta chain sequence. TCRdb's copy holds only in-frame clones and misses some; the assay was immunoSEQ multiplex PCR. The sample gives roughly 24,000 clones, 86% of which show up once; about 18% is in the top ten. This specimen belongs to a study of blood T cell repertoires in COVID-19. The CDR3 spans 15 residues. Germline CDR1 reads SGHRS; CDR2 reads YFSETQ. Trimming at V came to 5 bases and at J to 0 bases, leaving 5 bases not matched to a gene. This chain connects TRBV5-1 to TRBJ1-3; TRBD1 matches at 7 bases. This sequence was found in a woman older than 75 with acute or convalescent COVID-19. The sequenced sample was peripheral blood. CDR3 sequence: CASSPGGVSGNTIYF. CDR3 bases: TGCGCCAGCAGTCCAGGGGGTGTCTCTGGAAACACCATATATTTT.